The 21 T cell receptor beta chains below come from one sample, sequenced in a study of OX40 agonist ivuxolimab in advanced cancers. Sequenced by immunoSEQ multiplex PCR; TCRdb stores in-frame clones only, minus some. The data contain about 88,000 clones, approximately 90% of them singletons. Specimen: CD4+ or CD8+ T cells sorted from blood, collected in a trial of the OX40 agonist ivuxolimab. These receptors all stem from an adult with an advanced solid tumor such as melanoma, head and neck, liver or kidney cancer.

Only one count was recorded for this clone. V gene TRBV25-1 combines with J gene TRBJ2-2; TRBD1 might be the D (6 bases). Germline V gene data show CDR1 as MGHDK and CDR2 as SYGVNS. The CDR3 runs to 16 residues. Deletions cut 1 base from V and 7 bases from J, with 16 bases between. The CDR3 protein is CASSEFRVWGHGELFF. DNA for the CDR3: TGTGCCAGCAGTGAATTCCGGGTATGGGGGCACGGGGAGCTGTTTTTT.

V is TRBV11-3 and J is TRBJ2-1; D is ambiguous. The CDR3 is 14 amino acids. Germline V gene sequence: CDR1 SGHNT, CDR2 YENEEA. The V end was cut by 5 bases, the J end by 6 bases, with 14 bases between. This CDR3 is CASSPQPSGNEQFF. The CDR3 DNA reads TGTGCCAGCAGCCCTCAGCCCTCGGGCAATGAGCAGTTCTTC.

The chain uses TRBV7-9 and TRBJ2-7; 7 positions agree with TRBD2. The ends lost 1 base at V and 7 bases at J; junction bases unmatched: 16. Looked up from germline, CDR1 is SEHNR and CDR2 is FQNEAQ (reference sequence). This CDR3 has 17 residues. CDR3 sequence: CASSLEGGSYLRGEQYF. CDR3 nucleotide sequence: TGTGCCAGCAGCTTAGAAGGCGGGAGCTACCTACGTGGAGAGCAGTACTTC.

The chain carries TRBV2 and TRBJ2-3; 9 bases are shared with TRBD2. CDR3 length equals 14 residues. Germline assignment: CDR1 SNHLY and CDR2 FYNNEI. Losses at the gene ends were 9 bases for V and 4 bases for J; bases not matched to a gene: 8. The CDR3 DNA reads TGTGCCAGTTACCTAGCGGGGAAGTCAGATACGCAGTATTTT. Protein sequence: CASYLAGKSDTQYF.

The chain joins TRBV19 to TRBJ1-1, with TRBD1 matching 10 bases. CDR3 size: 15 residues. The germline V gene encodes CDR1 LNHDA and CDR2 SQIVND (reference sequence). The trim removed 4 bases at V and 2 bases at J, leaving 4 bases unmatched. In DNA, the CDR3 is TGTGCCAGTAGTAAGGGACAGGGGTTAAACACTGAAGCTTTCTTT. The encoded protein is CASSKGQGLNTEAFF.

The count of this clone is one. The chain links TRBV7-2 to TRBJ1-1; D is uncertain. The CDR3 covers 14 residues. The germline CDR1 and CDR2 sequences are SGHTA and FQGNSA. Trimming took off 1 base at V and 4 bases at J, with 10 bases between the two ends. CDR3 DNA sequence: TGTGCCAGCAGCTTAGAATCAATAGGCACTGAAGCTTTCTTT. Its protein product is CASSLESIGTEAFF.

The chain has TRBV5-1 and TRBJ2-5; 11 nucleotides agree with TRBD1. The germline gives CDR1 SGHRS, CDR2 YFSETQ. The CDR3 contains 15 residues. V lost 4 bases to trimming and J lost 4 bases; unmatched junction nucleotides: 6. The CDR3 bases are TGCGCCAGCAGCCCGACTGGGACAGGGGGAGAGACCCAGTACTTC. As protein: CASSPTGTGGETQYF.

V is TRBV5-1 and J is TRBJ2-3; TRBD2 agrees at 8 bases. This CDR3 is 17 amino acids long. The J segment lost 3 bases and the V segment lost 0 bases, leaving 9 bases of the junction unmatched. From germline, CDR1 is SGHRS and CDR2 YFSETQ. This CDR3 reads CASSLGSSGGSTDTQYF. DNA of the CDR3: TGCGCCAGCAGCTTGGGTTCCAGCGGGGGTAGTACAGATACGCAGTATTTT.

The rearrangement links TRBV10-3 to TRBJ2-5; D could derive from TRBD1 or TRBD2 (5 bases each). The DNA end is a closer match to TRBJ2-7, so the J assignment may be wrong. Germline CDR1 is ENHRY and CDR2 is SYGVKD. The length of the CDR3 is 12 residues. This chain's CDR3 is CAIRDGPDEQYF. The CDR3 DNA sequence: TGTGCCATCCGGGACGGCCCCGACGAGCAGTACTTC.

The chain employs TRBV12-5 and TRBJ1-2, with TRBD1 matching 9 bases. Germline V CDR1 and CDR2: LGHNT, FRNRAP. The CDR3 contains 16 residues. The V segment lost 5 bases and the J segment 1 base; nucleotides outside the gene matches: 8. The CDR3 DNA is TGTGCTAGTGGTCCCGGACAGGGGATGATTAACTATGGCTACACCTTC. It yields the protein CASGPGQGMINYGYTF.

The V call is TRBV19, the J call TRBJ2-3, with D possibly being TRBD2 (6 bases). The CDR3 contains 15 residues. Germline values: CDR1 LNHDA, CDR2 SQIVND (reference sequence). V was pared by 4 bases and J by 4 bases, with 15 bases between. CDR3 bases: TGTGCCAGTAGTACCCCCCAGGGAGGACCAGATACGCAGTATTTT. It encodes CASSTPQGGPDTQYF.

This chain connects TRBV5-1 to TRBJ2-2; weak D call: TRBD1 (6 bases). The length of the CDR3 is 15 residues. CDR1 is SGHRS and CDR2 is YFSETQ in the germline V gene. V was cut by 3 bases and J by 4 bases, with 13 bases left in between. The CDR3 region is CASSSSGTLTGELFF. The CDR3 DNA reads as TGCGCCAGCAGCTCCTCCGGGACACTCACCGGGGAGCTGTTTTTT.

The chain joins TRBV19 to TRBJ2-2; D unclear. The CDR3 contains 12 residues. Germline values: CDR1 LNHDA, CDR2 SQIVND (reference sequence). V was cut by 7 bases and J by 8 bases, with 11 bases left in between. The CDR3 reads CASNPELGELFF. The CDR3 DNA follows: TGTGCCAGTAACCCTGAGTTGGGGGAGCTGTTTTTT.

The CDR3 is CSVGTSGGETQYF. In DNA form, the CDR3 reads TGCAGCGTCGGAACTAGCGGGGGAGAGACCCAGTACTTC. V gene TRBV29-1 combines with J gene TRBJ2-5, with TRBD2 matching 11 bases. The CDR3 sequence is 13 residues long. From germline, CDR1 is SQVTM and CDR2 ANQGSEA. V trimming: 6 bases; J trimming: 4 bases; junction bases outside the gene matches: 4.

This clone was counted a few times. The chain combines TRBV21-1 with TRBJ1-6. TRBV21-1 is marked as a pseudogene. The CDR3 consists of 14 residues. CDR3 amino acids: CASSKLTACKGLHF. CDR3 sequence (DNA): TGTGCCAGCAGCAAACTGACGGCATGTAAGGGCCTCCACTTT.

The chain uses TRBV18 and TRBJ2-7; D gene ambiguous. V dropped 2 bases and J dropped 5 bases, with 10 bases sitting between them. The V gene's germline CDR1 is KGHSH and CDR2 LQKENI. The CDR3 has 13 residues. For the CDR3, the DNA is TGTGCCAGCTCACCAAGGGCCCAGGACGAGCAGTACTTC. This translates into CASSPRAQDEQYF.

The rearrangement links TRBV2 to TRBJ2-1, with 8 bases fitting TRBD2. Germline loops: CDR1 SNHLY, CDR2 FYNNEI. CDR3 size: 14 residues. The V segment lost 8 bases and the J segment 4 bases; nucleotides outside the gene matches: 7. CDR3 coding DNA: TGTGCCAGCCGAGCGGGAGCGGATTACAATGAGCAGTTCTTC. Its protein is CASRAGADYNEQFF.

The rearrangement uses TRBV19 and TRBJ2-1, with 8 bases identical to TRBD1. Losses at the gene ends were 6 bases for V and 9 bases for J; bases not matched to a gene: 22. CDR1 and CDR2 (germline): LNHDA, SQIVND (reference sequence). There are 18 residues in the CDR3. The DNA of the CDR3 is TGTGCCAGTAGCCGGGACAGGTCCACGATTTCCCAATCTCGTGAGCAGTTCTTC. It codes for CASSRDRSTISQSREQFF. The variable domain in full, completed from reference TRBV19 and TRBJ2-1, reads DGGITQSPKYLFRKEGQNVTLSCEQNLNHDAMYWYRQDPGQGLRLIYYSQIVNDFQKGDIAEGYSVSREKKESFPLTVTSAQKNPTAFYLCASSRDRSTISQSREQFFGPGTRLTVL.

V gene TRBV5-1 combines with J gene TRBJ2-2; 10 bases are shared with TRBD2. Germline lookup yields CDR1 SGHRS and CDR2 YFSETQ. V lost 5 bases, J lost 2 bases, and 0 bases stayed unmatched. CDR3 length: 14 residues. The CDR3 coding sequence is TGCGCCAGCAGACTAGCGGGAAACACCGGGGAGCTGTTTTTT. It codes for CASRLAGNTGELFF. The complete variable domain, with remaining parts taken from reference TRBV5-1 and TRBJ2-2, reads KAGVTQTPRYLIKTRGQQVTLSCSPISGHRSVSWYQQTPGQGLQFLFEYFSETQRNKGNFPGRFSGRQFSNSRSEMNVSTLELGDSALYLCASRLAGNTGELFFGEGSRLTVL.

This chain links TRBV30 with TRBJ2-5, with 11 bases that match TRBD2. This CDR3 region has 16 residues. CDR1 GTSNPN and CDR2 SVGIG come from the germline V gene (reference sequence). V trimming: 0 bases; J trimming: 5 bases; junction bases outside the gene matches: 8. For the CDR3, the DNA is TGTGCCTGGAGTGTATCTCTAGCGGGGGGCAGTGAGACCCAGTACTTC. Translating it yields CAWSVSLAGGSETQYF.

The gene calls are TRBV7-9 and TRBJ1-1; D is undetermined. The CDR3 spans 10 residues. Germline loops: CDR1 SEHNR, CDR2 FQNEAQ (reference sequence). With 11 bases removed from V and 1 base from J, the gap between germline ends came to 5 bases. The CDR3 loop is CAGENTEAFF. The CDR3 nucleotides are TGTGCCGGGGAGAACACTGAAGCTTTCTTT.